These 9 T cell receptor beta chains share one sample of origin, sequenced in a study of T cell repertoires in aging, cancer and after chemotherapy. Rearranged V-D-J TRB sequences were amplified with a mixed TRB-A/B primer pool. One entry per CDR3 protein, called by TCRdb with MiXCR from the multiplex PCR reads. Of more than 7,500 distinct CDR3 sequences listed, nearly 55% are singletons. Peripheral blood genomic DNA, not sorted cells or RNA, was the template. Sequencing was carried out using blood. These receptor sequences come from a human donor in good health.

The J gene is TRBJ2-7, the V gene TRBV5-5; 10 bases agree with TRBD2. There are 15 residues in the CDR3. Germline-derived CDR1 and CDR2 are SGHKS and YYEKEE (reference sequence). The junction had 10 bases not matched to a gene; V was cut back by 3 bases and J by 7 bases. The CDR3 DNA reads TGTGCCAGCAGCTCGGGGCGTCTAGCGGGAGTTGAGCAGTACTTC. It yields the protein CASSSGRLAGVEQYF.

The rearrangement joins TRBV11-1 to TRBJ1-2; D gene unclear. The V gene lost 10 bases and the J gene lost 3 bases, with 15 bases spanning the gap. There are 13 residues in the CDR3. Germline V CDR1 and CDR2: SGHAT, FQDESV (reference sequence). This chain's CDR3 is CATKRPSHYGYTF. The CDR3 DNA reads TGTGCCACCAAAAGACCCAGCCACTATGGCTACACCTTC.

A few counts support this clonotype. This chain uses TRBV30 with TRBJ2-6, with D possibly matching TRBD1 (6 bases). Per germline, CDR1 GTSNPN and CDR2 SVGIG (reference sequence). This CDR3 contains 17 residues. Trimming pared 3 bases from V and 4 bases from J, leaving 19 bases between. CDR3 residues: CAWRNPRQAPGANVLTF. The CDR3 nucleotides are TGTGCCTGGAGGAACCCTCGACAGGCTCCCGGGGCCAACGTCCTGACTTTC.

The chain recombines TRBV5-5 with TRBJ1-5; D not certain. CDR3 length equals 13 residues. The V end lost 2 bases, the J end lost 4 bases, and 7 bases lay between the germline ends. CDR1 and CDR2 from the germline V gene are SGHKS and YYEKEE (reference sequence). CDR3 in DNA: TGTGCCAGCAGCTTCTGGGGAAATCAGCCCCAGCATTTT. This encodes CASSFWGNQPQHF.

In this sample, this clonotype turned up a few times. The rearrangement uses TRBV27 and TRBJ2-7; D is possibly TRBD1 (6 bases). CDR1 is MNHEY and CDR2 is SMNVEV in the germline V gene (reference sequence). The CDR3 has 13 amino acids. V was shortened by 5 bases and J by 6 bases, with 14 bases between the two germline ends. The CDR3 reads CASSKQGRGEQYF. CDR3 DNA sequence: TGTGCCAGCAGTAAACAGGGTAGAGGCGAGCAGTACTTC.

This clonotype was counted a few times. The chain uses TRBV19 and TRBJ2-2; TRBD2 aligns across 7 bases. The germline V gene has CDR1 LNHDA and CDR2 SQIVND (reference sequence). V shed 7 bases and J 7 bases; nucleotides not matched to a gene: 6. This CDR3 contains 13 residues. The CDR3 DNA reads TGTGCCAGTATGGGGAGGGACCTCGGGGAGCTGTTTTTT. Protein sequence: CASMGRDLGELFF.

CDR3 sequence (DNA): TGTGCCTCCCGGAAGGGACTAGCGGATCCCCGCGAGCAGTACTTC. Encoded protein: CASRKGLADPREQYF. The rearrangement uses TRBV30 and TRBJ2-5; TRBD2 matches at 11 bases. Near its end, the DNA agrees better with TRBJ2-7, so the J call may be wrong. The germline V gene encodes CDR1 GTSNPN and CDR2 SVGIG (reference sequence). This CDR3 contains 15 residues.

This rearrangement joins TRBV11-1 to TRBJ2-3; 7 positions match TRBD2. This CDR3 spans 15 amino acids. CDR1 is SGHAT and CDR2 is FQDESV in the germline V gene (reference sequence). V was pared by 0 bases and J by 2 bases, with 2 bases of the junction left unmatched. The CDR3 reads CASSLASGNTDTQYF. The CDR3 coding sequence is TGTGCCAGCAGCTTAGCCAGCGGGAACACAGATACGCAGTATTTT.

This clonotype has a single count. CDR3 residues: CASSYKFPGGKNTEAFF. As DNA, the CDR3 is TGTGCCAGCAGTTATAAATTCCCCGGCGGGAAGAACACTGAAGCTTTCTTT. The chain uses TRBV6-1 and TRBJ1-1; D is undetermined. V lost 5 bases, J lost 1 base, and 20 bases lay in between. Germline assignment: CDR1 MNHNS and CDR2 SASEGT. The CDR3 is made up of 17 amino acids.